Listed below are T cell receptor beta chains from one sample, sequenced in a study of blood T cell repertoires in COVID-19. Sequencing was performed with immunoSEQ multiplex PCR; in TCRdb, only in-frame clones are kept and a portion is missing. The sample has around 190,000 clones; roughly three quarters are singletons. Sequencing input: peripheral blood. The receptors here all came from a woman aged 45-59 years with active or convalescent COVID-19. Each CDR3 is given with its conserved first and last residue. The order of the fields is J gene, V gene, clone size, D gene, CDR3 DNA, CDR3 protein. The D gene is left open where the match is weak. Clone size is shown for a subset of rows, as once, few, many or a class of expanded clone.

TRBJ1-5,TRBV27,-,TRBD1,TGTGCCAGCAGTCGGGACAGATCATACAATCAGCCCCAGCATTTT,CASSRDRSYNQPQHF
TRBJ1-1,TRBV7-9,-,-,TGTGCCAGCAGCTCCACAGTCACTGAAGCTTTCTTT,CASSSTVTEAFF
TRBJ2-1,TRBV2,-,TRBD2,TGTGCCAGCCGATGGACTAGCGGGAGTTCCTACAATGAGCAGTTCTTC,CASRWTSGSSYNEQFF
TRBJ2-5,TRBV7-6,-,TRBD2,TGTGCCAGCAGCTTAGGCCTAGCGGAGGGAGAGACCCAGTACTTC,CASSLGLAEGETQYF
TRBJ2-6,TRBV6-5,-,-,TGTGCCAGCAGGAACAGGTCCCTCGGGGCCAACGTCCTGACTTTC,CASRNRSLGANVLTF
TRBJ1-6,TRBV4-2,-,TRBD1,TGTGCCAGCAGCCAAGGTCGGCAGGGGGTATCACCCCTCCACTTT,CASSQGRQGVSPLHF
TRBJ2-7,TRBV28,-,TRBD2,TGTGCCAGCAGTTTAGGGACTAGCGGGAGGTACGGCGAGCAGTACTTC,CASSLGTSGRYGEQYF
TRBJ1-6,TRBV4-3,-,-,TGCGCCAGCAGCCAAGTTCAGGGAAGCTCCTATAATTCACCCCTCCACTTT,CASSQVQGSSYNSPLHF
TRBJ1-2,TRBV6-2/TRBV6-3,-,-,TGTGCCAGCAGTTACGCGGCAAAAGCTAACTATGGCTACACCTTC,CASSYAAKANYGYTF
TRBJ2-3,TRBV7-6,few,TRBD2,TGTGCCAGCAGCCTTTCTAGCGGCCTTAGGGGTACGCAGTATTTT,CASSLSSGLRGTQYF
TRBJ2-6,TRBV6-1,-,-,TGTGCCAGCAGTGATGGGCAGGTATTCTCTGGGGCCAACGTCCTGACTTTC,CASSDGQVFSGANVLTF
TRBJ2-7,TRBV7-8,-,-,TGTGCCAGCAGCCATCCGGGGGAACCCTACGAGCAGTACTTC,CASSHPGEPYEQYF
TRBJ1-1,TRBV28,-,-,TGTGCCAGCACCCCTTCGGGGGAGGGGAACACTGAAGCTTTCTTT,CASTPSGEGNTEAFF
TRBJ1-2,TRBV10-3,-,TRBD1,TGTGCCATCAGTGAGGTCCCGGGACAGGGGGATTTTTACACCTTC,CAISEVPGQGDFYTF
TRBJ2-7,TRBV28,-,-,TGTGCCAGCAAGTCCGGGGGTACCTACGAGCAGTACTTC,CASKSGGTYEQYF
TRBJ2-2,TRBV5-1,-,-,TGCGCCAGCAGCTTGGGGGTAGCGATCTCCAACACCGGGGAGCTGTTTTTT,CASSLGVAISNTGELFF
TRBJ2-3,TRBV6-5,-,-,TGTGCCAGCACAGACAGTTACACAGATACGCAGTATTTT,CASTDSYTDTQYF
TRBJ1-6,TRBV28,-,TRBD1,TGTGCCAGCACCCGACAGGGGGTAAGGTCACCCCTCCACTTT,CASTRQGVRSPLHF
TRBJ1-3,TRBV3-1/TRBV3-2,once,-,TGTGCCAGCAGCCAAGGAGGGCGCTCCTCTGGAAACACCATATATTTT,CASSQGGRSSGNTIYF
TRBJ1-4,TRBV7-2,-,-,TGTGCCAGCAGCTTAGAAGCCGTTGGGGCCCCGAATGAAAAACTGTTTTTT,CASSLEAVGAPNEKLFF
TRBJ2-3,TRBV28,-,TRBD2,TGTGCCAGCAGCCTGGGGGCGGGAGGGCCAGGTACGCAGTATTTT,CASSLGAGGPGTQYF
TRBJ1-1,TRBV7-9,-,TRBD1,TGTGCCAGCAGCCAACAAGGGACAGGGGGCCGGGAAGCTTTCTTT,CASSQQGTGGREAFF
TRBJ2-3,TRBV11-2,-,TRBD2,TGTGCCAGCAGCTTCCAGCGGGGGTCAGATACGCAGTATTTT,CASSFQRGSDTQYF
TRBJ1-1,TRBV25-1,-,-,TGTGCCAGCAGTGAATTGGGAGTCACTGAAGCTTTCTTT,CASSELGVTEAFF
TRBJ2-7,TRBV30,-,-,TGTGCCTGGAGTGTATTTGGAGGTGGCGAGCAGTACTTC,CAWSVFGGGEQYF
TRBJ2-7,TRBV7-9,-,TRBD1,TGTGCCAGCAGCGTATCCGGGACAGGGGCCCCCTACGAGCAGTACTTC,CASSVSGTGAPYEQYF
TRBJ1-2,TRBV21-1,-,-,TGTGCCAGCACCCCGCCTCCAGGGGACGGCTACACCTTC,CASTPPPGDGYTF
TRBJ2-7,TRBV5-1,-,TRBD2,TGCGCCAGCAGCTTGGGACTAGCGGGGTGGAGAAACGAGCAGTACTTC,CASSLGLAGWRNEQYF
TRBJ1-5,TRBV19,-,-,TGTGCCAGTATAGGAATGGGGAGTCAGCCCCAGCATTTT,CASIGMGSQPQHF